Below, 28 T cell receptor beta chains from the same sample are listed, as sequenced in a study of vaccination effects on CD4 cells after COVID-19. With the ViraFEST assay, the study expanded antigen-specific CD4+ T cells using viral peptide pools, then sequenced them. Investigators separated out CD4+ T cells once more than nine days of culture had passed. Participants completed two doses of the BNT162b2 or mRNA-1273 vaccine. Clones were sequenced by immunoSEQ multiplex PCR, and TCRdb holds only the in-frame ones, with some missing. Here the sample spans about 46,000 clones, about 74% being singletons. These receptors have no identified antigens. The sequencing here drew on CD4+ T cells from PBMCs cultured with HCoV-OC43 spike peptides, taken after COVID-19 vaccination. Subset here: HCoV-OC43 spike overlapping peptide pool stimulation. Receptor source: a human donor who received a COVID-19 vaccine.

V gene TRBV7-9 combines with J gene TRBJ1-1; no firm D call. The CDR3 has 14 residues. Germline loops: CDR1 SEHNR, CDR2 FQNEAQ (reference sequence). Between the trimmed V and J ends, which lost 1 base and 6 bases, there was a span of 12 bases. The CDR3 nucleotides read TGTGCCAGCAGCTTAGTCCCGGGTCCGCCTGAAGCTTTCTTT. Its protein is CASSLVPGPPEAFF.

The rearrangement links TRBV6-4 to TRBJ2-3; possible D gene TRBD2, 6 bases. V was pared by 3 bases and J by 2 bases, with 9 bases between. Germline V gene sequence: CDR1 MRHNA, CDR2 SNTAGT. This CDR3 contains 14 residues. The CDR3 region is CASSERGFTDTQYF. The CDR3, as DNA: TGTGCCAGCAGTGAGCGGGGTTTCACAGATACGCAGTATTTT.

The CDR3 sequence: CASSESGGPDTEAFF. The DNA of the CDR3 is TGTGCCAGCAGTGAATCTGGGGGGCCGGACACTGAAGCTTTCTTT. V and J are TRBV25-1 and TRBJ1-1; possibly TRBD1 for D (6 bases). Germline CDR1 and CDR2: MGHDK and SYGVNS. Between the trimmed V and J ends, which lost 1 base and 3 bases, there was a span of 12 bases. The CDR3 extends over 15 amino acids.

The V call is TRBV6-6, the J call TRBJ1-6, with unresolved D. This CDR3 has 14 amino acids. The V gene's germline CDR1 is MNHNY and CDR2 SVGAGI (reference sequence). Trimming took 6 bases from V and 10 from J, leaving 16 bases between them. In DNA, the CDR3 is TGTGCCAGCAGCGATCAGGCCCCCCGATCACCCCTCCACTTT. This encodes CASSDQAPRSPLHF.

The rearrangement links TRBV6-6 to TRBJ1-2; 9 bases map to TRBD1. V lost 4 bases, J lost 6 bases, and 3 bases stayed unmatched. Germline assignment: CDR1 MNHNY and CDR2 SVGAGI (reference sequence). The CDR3 extends over 13 amino acids. The CDR3 DNA is TGTGCCAGCAGTTTAGACAGGGGGGATGGCTACACCTTC. Protein product: CASSLDRGDGYTF.

This chain joins TRBV27 and TRBJ2-2, with D perhaps matching TRBD1 (5 bases). The CDR3 has 14 residues. Trimming cost V 4 bases and J 3 bases, with 9 bases left between them. Germline V lookup: CDR1 MNHEY, CDR2 SMNVEV (reference sequence). This CDR3 is CASSWSRDTGELFF. The DNA for the CDR3 is TGTGCCAGCAGTTGGAGCAGGGACACCGGGGAGCTGTTTTTT.

This clone showed up just once. The chain combines TRBV24-1 with TRBJ2-3; D remains unclear. The CDR3 is 14 amino acids. Germline assignment: CDR1 KGHDR and CDR2 SFDVKD. The germline V and J ends were trimmed by 3 bases and 1 base, with 7 bases remaining between them. The CDR3 spells CATSDPRGTDTQYF. The CDR3 nucleotides are TGTGCCACCAGTGATCCGAGAGGCACAGATACGCAGTATTTT.

This chain links TRBV3-1 (or the pseudogene TRBV3-2) with TRBJ1-5, with D perhaps matching TRBD1 (5 bases). Trimming stripped 4 bases from V and 3 bases from J, with 13 bases between. From germline, CDR1 is LGHDT and CDR2 YNNKEL (reference sequence). This CDR3 is 15 amino acids long. CDR3 residues: CASSPTGTPNQPQHF. In nucleotides, the CDR3 is TGTGCCAGCAGCCCAACCGGGACCCCCAATCAGCCCCAGCATTTT.

The V and J genes are TRBV5-1 and TRBJ2-5; D is unresolved. Germline V gene lookup returns CDR1 SGHRS and CDR2 YFSETQ. Trimming left V 4 bases short and J 7 bases short, with 8 bases between. The CDR3 is made up of 11 amino acids. The chain's CDR3 is CASSHDSTQYF. CDR3 DNA: TGCGCCAGCAGCCACGACTCGACCCAGTACTTC.

The chain joins TRBV2 to TRBJ1-5; TRBD1 agrees at 7 bases. V lost 6 bases and J lost 7; bases outside the gene matches: 15. Germline loops: CDR1 SNHLY, CDR2 FYNNEI. The CDR3 has 16 amino acids. The CDR3 DNA sequence: TGTGCCAGCAGAGAACCCCAGACAGGGAGGGGACAGCCCCAGCATTTT. It is translated as CASREPQTGRGQPQHF.

This rearrangement joins TRBV12-3 or TRBV12-4 to TRBJ1-3, with D unresolved. The CDR3 is 10 amino acids. Trimming shortened V by 5 bases and J by 5 bases, and 1 base separated the two germline ends. The CDR3 region is CASSRNTIYF. The DNA for the CDR3 is TGTGCCAGCAGTAGAAACACCATATATTTT.

The chain employs TRBV18 and TRBJ2-1; TRBD2 matches at 12 bases. The CDR3 extends over 20 amino acids. Germline CDR1 and CDR2: KGHSH and LQKENI. Trimming cost V 0 bases and J 5 bases; bases outside gene matches: 14. CDR3 in DNA: TGTGCCAGCTCACCACCCAGGTCTAGCGGGAGGGTCGTAGGGGACAATGAGCAGTTCTTC. Its translation: CASSPPRSSGRVVGDNEQFF.

The gene calls are TRBV5-1 and TRBJ2-3; D possibly corresponds to TRBD2 (6 bases). CDR1 is SGHRS, CDR2 YFSETQ, per germline. V lost 0 bases and J lost 1, with 6 bases in between. The CDR3 totals 14 residues. CDR3 amino acids: CASSLGGGTDTQYF. CDR3 DNA sequence: TGCGCCAGCAGCTTGGGCGGGGGCACAGATACGCAGTATTTT.

The chain is built from TRBV6-4 and TRBJ2-1; 9 bases agree with TRBD2. CDR3 length equals 16 residues. Trimming cost V 5 bases and J 8 bases; bases outside gene matches: 13. Germline assignment: CDR1 MRHNA and CDR2 SNTAGT. The CDR3 sequence is CASSTWASGARDEQFF. The CDR3 DNA follows: TGTGCCAGCAGTACTTGGGCTAGCGGGGCTCGGGATGAGCAGTTCTTC.

This clone was observed once. The chain carries TRBV5-1 and TRBJ2-1; D possibly matches TRBD1 or TRBD2 (5 bases each). The CDR3 sequence is 15 residues long. Germline V gene data show CDR1 as SGHRS and CDR2 as YFSETQ. V was trimmed by 0 bases and J by 4 bases, leaving 11 bases between them. CDR3 amino acids: CASSLAGDGYNEQFF. The CDR3 DNA follows: TGCGCCAGCAGCTTGGCCGGGGACGGATACAATGAGCAGTTCTTC.

The chain joins TRBV10-1 to TRBJ1-5, with no clear D. V dropped 3 bases and J dropped 4 bases, with 4 bases sitting between them. Germline-derived CDR1 and CDR2 are WNHNN and SYGVQD (reference sequence). This CDR3 has 12 amino acids. The CDR3 DNA is TGCGCCAGCAGTGACAGGAATCAGCCCCAGCATTTT. Its translation is CASSDRNQPQHF.

The J gene is TRBJ1-1, the V gene TRBV11-3; D is undetermined. Trimming took 0 bases from V and 9 from J, leaving 11 bases between them. CDR3 length: 13 amino acids. Germline V CDR1 and CDR2: SGHNT, YENEEA. CDR3 nucleotide sequence: TGTGCCAGCAGCTTAGAGGGAGACACGAAAGCTTTCTTT. Its protein product is CASSLEGDTKAFF. Filled out from reference TRBV11-3 and TRBJ1-1, the complete variable domain reads EAGVVQSPRYKIIEKKQPVAFWCNPISGHNTLYWYLQNLGQGPELLIRYENEEAVDDSQLPKDRFSAERLKGVDSTLKIQPAELGDSAVYLCASSLEGDTKAFFGQGTRLTVV.

The rearrangement links TRBV12-5 to TRBJ2-3, with 13 bases fitting TRBD2. CDR3 size: 16 residues. Germline assignment: CDR1 LGHNT and CDR2 FRNRAP. J lost 6 bases, V lost 5 bases, and 8 bases had no gene match. CDR3 nucleotides: TGTGCTAGTGGTCCTCGGACTAGCGGGAGAGGGGATACGCAGTATTTT. Translation gives CASGPRTSGRGDTQYF.

V gene TRBV5-6 combines with J gene TRBJ1-6; D may be TRBD1 (5 bases). V was cut by 3 bases and J by 2 bases, with 6 bases left in between. The germline V gene encodes CDR1 SGHDT and CDR2 YYEEEE. The CDR3 extends over 14 amino acids. For the CDR3, the DNA is TGTGCCAGCAGCTCGACAGCCTATAATTCACCCCTCCACTTT. The encoded protein is CASSSTAYNSPLHF. The whole variable domain, remainder taken from reference TRBV5-6 and TRBJ1-6, is DAGVTQSPTHLIKTRGQQVTLRCSPKSGHDTVSWYQQALGQGPQFIFQYYEEEERQRGNFPDRFSGHQFPNYSSELNVNALLLGDSALYLCASSSTAYNSPLHFGNGTRLTVT.

The V call is TRBV6-1, the J call TRBJ1-2; D is possibly TRBD1 (5 bases). The ends were cut back, 1 base at V and 5 bases at J, with 11 bases in the middle. CDR1 is MNHNS and CDR2 is SASEGT in the germline V gene. This CDR3 is built from 14 residues. The CDR3 spells CASSEGLGQYGYTF. The DNA of the CDR3 is TGTGCCAGCAGTGAAGGGTTGGGGCAGTATGGCTACACCTTC.

This clone appeared a few times. The chain combines TRBV18 with TRBJ2-7; possible D gene TRBD1, 6 bases. Germline V gene sequence: CDR1 KGHSH, CDR2 LQKENI. V was cut by 2 bases and J by 5 bases, with 10 bases left in between. CDR3 length: 13 amino acids. CDR3 DNA: TGTGCCAGCTCACCAAACAGGGAGAACGAGCAGTACTTC. Amino acid sequence: CASSPNRENEQYF.

This chain joins TRBV9 and TRBJ2-2; D possibly uses TRBD1 or TRBD2 (6 bases each). V lost 0 bases and J lost 4, with 19 bases in between. The CDR3 sequence is 18 residues long. Germline CDR1 is SGDLS and CDR2 is YYNGEE. The CDR3 protein is CASSVESTGRLGTGELFF. The CDR3 DNA is TGTGCCAGCAGCGTAGAATCTACAGGGAGGTTGGGCACCGGGGAGCTGTTTTTT. The variable domain in full, with the rest retrieved from reference TRBV9 and TRBJ2-2, is DSGVTQTPKHLITATGQRVTLRCSPRSGDLSVYWYQQSLDQGLQFLIQYYNGEERAKGNILERFSAQQFPDLHSELNLSSLELGDSALYFCASSVESTGRLGTGELFFGEGSRLTVL.

The chain carries TRBV6-2 or TRBV6-3 and TRBJ1-2; unclear D gene. This CDR3 is built from 13 residues. V was pared by 5 bases and J by 8 bases, with 15 bases between. Per germline, CDR1 MNHEY and CDR2 SVGEGT. Here the CDR3 DNA reads TGTGCCAGCAGTGCCCGGGGTGCTAGAGGCTACACCTTC. It encodes CASSARGARGYTF.

V and J are TRBV18 and TRBJ1-5, with D unclear. Germline values: CDR1 KGHSH, CDR2 LQKENI. The CDR3 is 13 residues long. V was clipped by 3 bases and J by 4 bases, with 7 bases between them. The DNA of the CDR3 is TGTGCCAGCTCACCGGGAGAGAATCAGCCCCAGCATTTT. Amino acids: CASSPGENQPQHF. Combining the CDR3 with reference TRBV18 and TRBJ1-5 gives the whole variable domain NAGVMQNPRHLVRRRGQEARLRCSPMKGHSHVYWYRQLPEEGLKFMVYLQKENIIDESGMPKERFSAEFPKEGPSILRIQQVVRGDSAAYFCASSPGENQPQHFGDGTRLSIL.

V and J are TRBV10-3 and TRBJ1-1; D is ambiguous. Looked up from germline, CDR1 is ENHRY and CDR2 is SYGVKD. Trimming stripped 0 bases from V and 7 bases from J, with 6 bases between. The CDR3 loop spans 12 amino acids. The DNA for the CDR3 is TGTGCCATCAGTGAGTCGTACGTTGAAGCTTTCTTT. Translated: CAISESYVEAFF.

This clone was seen once. This rearrangement joins TRBV5-4 to TRBJ2-6; D gene ambiguous. In germline, CDR1 is SGHNT, CDR2 YYREEE (reference sequence). The CDR3 is made up of 15 amino acids. V was pared by 0 bases and J by 0 bases, with 4 bases between. The CDR3 DNA follows: TGTGCCAGCAGCTTGGTGGGCTCTGGGGCCAACGTCCTGACTTTC. It is translated as CASSLVGSGANVLTF.

The CDR3 region has the DNA TGTGCCATCACCGGAGCTTCCGGGACTAGCAGTTACAATGAGCAGTTCTTC. It translates to CAITGASGTSSYNEQFF. The rearrangement links TRBV10-3 to TRBJ2-1; 9 bases are a match to TRBD2. From germline, CDR1 is ENHRY and CDR2 SYGVKD. The ends lost 7 bases at V and 4 bases at J; junction bases unmatched: 14. The CDR3 covers 17 residues.

The chain is built from TRBV24-1 and TRBJ2-3; a possible D gene is TRBD2 (5 bases). Trimming shortened V by 0 bases and J by 0 bases, and 6 bases separated the two germline ends. CDR1 KGHDR and CDR2 SFDVKD come from the germline V gene. This CDR3 spans 15 amino acids. The CDR3 region is CATSDLGGSTDTQYF. CDR3 nucleotide sequence: TGTGCCACCAGTGATTTGGGCGGGAGCACAGATACGCAGTATTTT.